This is a list of T cell receptor beta chains from one sample in a study of tumor-infiltrating T cells and Merkel cell polyomavirus. Produced via immunoSEQ multiplex PCR; TCRdb's table is partial and in-frame only. The table includes 26,000 or so clones, 87% detected once. Sequencing was done on a sample of lymph node tissue. Every receptor here comes from a man aged 45-65 years with Merkel cell carcinoma. Both conserved end residues are part of each CDR3. The order of the fields is V gene, J gene, clone size, D gene, CDR3 DNA, CDR3 protein. D genes are given only for firm matches. Size is omitted from some rows. Given values are once, few, many or a class for expanded clones.

>TRBV28|TRBJ1-2|-|-
TGTGCCAGCAGTTTTGGGCCAGCCTATGGCTACACCTTC
CASSFGPAYGYTF
>TRBV5-6|TRBJ2-2|once|-
TGTGCCAGCACCGGAAAGGGGCAGGGTAACACCGGGGAGCTGTTTTTT
CASTGKGQGNTGELFF
>TRBV7-9|TRBJ1-2|-|TRBD1
TGTGCCAGCAGCTTAACAGGGGGCCGGTATGGCTACACCTTC
CASSLTGGRYGYTF
>TRBV18|TRBJ1-2|-|TRBD1
TGTGCCAGCTCAAGGGACAGAGACTATGGCTACACCTTC
CASSRDRDYGYTF
>TRBV4-3|TRBJ2-1|-|-
TGCGCCAGCAGCCGCGGGGCAGGAGACAATGAGCAGTTCTTC
CASSRGAGDNEQFF
>TRBV18|TRBJ2-7|-|-
TGTGCCAGCTCACCCTCAACCGACAGGTCCGGCGAGCAGTACTTC
CASSPSTDRSGEQYF
>TRBV28|TRBJ2-4|-|TRBD2
TGTGCCAGCAGTGAGGCGGGAGGGCCGGGTTTTAAAAACATTCAGTACTTC
CASSEAGGPGFKNIQYF
>TRBV7-9|TRBJ2-3|-|-
TGTGCCAGCAGCTCCTCCGGGGGTGGCACAGATACGCAGTATTTT
CASSSSGGGTDTQYF
>TRBV19|TRBJ2-7|-|-
TGTGCCAGTAGCTGGGTTGACTCCTCCTACGAGCAGTACTTC
CASSWVDSSYEQYF
>TRBV5-4|TRBJ1-1|-|-
TGTGCCAGCAGCCCGCCTCGGGGTGGGAACACTGAAGCTTTCTTT
CASSPPRGGNTEAFF
>TRBV19|TRBJ1-4|-|-
TGTGCCAGTAGACCTACTTTGGGGCATATTAATGAAAAACTGTTTTTT
CASRPTLGHINEKLFF
>TRBV7-9|TRBJ2-1|-|-
TGTGCCAGCAGCTTAAGAGAACAGGTCCTGAATGAGCAGTTCTTC
CASSLREQVLNEQFF
>TRBV7-9|TRBJ2-1|-|-
TGTGCCAGCAGCCCTACGGACAGATACAATGAGCAGTTCTTC
CASSPTDRYNEQFF
>TRBV6-6|TRBJ2-2|-|-
TGTGCCAGCACCCCAAACATATACGGGGAGCTGTTTTTT
CASTPNIYGELFF